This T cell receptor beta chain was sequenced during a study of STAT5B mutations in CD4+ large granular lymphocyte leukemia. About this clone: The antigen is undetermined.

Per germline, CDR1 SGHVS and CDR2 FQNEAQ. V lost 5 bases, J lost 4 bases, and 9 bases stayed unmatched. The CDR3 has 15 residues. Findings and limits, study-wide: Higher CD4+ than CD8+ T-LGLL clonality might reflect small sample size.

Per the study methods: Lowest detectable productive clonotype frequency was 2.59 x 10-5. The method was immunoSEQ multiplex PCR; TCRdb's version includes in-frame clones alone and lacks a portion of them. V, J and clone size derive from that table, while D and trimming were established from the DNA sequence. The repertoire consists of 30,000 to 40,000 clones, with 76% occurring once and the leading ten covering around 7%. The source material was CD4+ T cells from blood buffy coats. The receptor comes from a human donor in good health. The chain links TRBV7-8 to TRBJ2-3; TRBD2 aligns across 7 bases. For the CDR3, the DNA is TGTGCCAGCAGCCTCCGGCGGGAGAGGTCAGATACGCAGTATTTT. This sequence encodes CASSLRRERSDTQYF. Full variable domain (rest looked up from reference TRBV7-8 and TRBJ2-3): GAGVSQSPRYKVAKRGQDVALRCDPISGHVSLFWYQQALGQGPEFLTYFQNEAQLDKSGLPSDRFFAERPEGSVSTLKIQRTQQEDSAVYLCASSLRRERSDTQYFGPGTRLTVL.